This T cell receptor beta chain derives from a study of T-cell memory formation after mild COVID-19. Study-level results: The CD4+ clones that contracted clustered mainly within CM and EM, and the CD8+ clones concentrated in EMRA. Day 15 to 85 contracting clones showed balanced CD4/CD8; day 15 to 37 expanders favored CD4+. Researchers could not confirm that second-wave clones peaking on day 37 targeted SARS-CoV-2.

This clonotype has more than one count but fewer than ten. Its cognate antigen is unknown. Researchers used 5'RACE with constant-segment primers to make TCR alpha and TCR beta cDNA libraries that carry sample barcodes and UMIs. One entry per CDR3 protein, called by TCRdb with MiXCR from the 5' RACE reads. The table includes roughly 240,000 distinct CDR3 sequences, less than 20% detected once. Sequencing was performed on PBMCs or a T cell subset sorted from them (not recorded which). The source of this sequence is an adult woman who had mild COVID-19 (a few samples of this study predate the infection). Cell type and time point are not known.

Here the CDR3 reads CASSLKGQGGYGYTF. As DNA, the CDR3 is TGCGCCAGCAGCTTGAAAGGACAGGGAGGATATGGCTACACCTTC. The J gene is TRBJ1-2, the V gene TRBV5-1; 8 positions match TRBD1. V trimming: 1 base; J trimming: 5 bases; junction bases outside the gene matches: 7. The CDR3 length is 15 residues. CDR1 SGHRS and CDR2 YFSETQ come from the germline V gene.